This T cell receptor (beta chain) comes out of a study of blood T cell repertoires in COVID-19. Study overall: Material from acute and convalescent COVID-19 was sourced from the United States, Italy and Spain.

V dropped 4 bases and J dropped 1 base, with 14 bases sitting between them. Germline V CDR1 and CDR2: SGHNT, YYREEE (reference sequence). The length of the CDR3 is 15 residues. Method: immunoSEQ multiplex PCR; TCRdb's copy keeps in-frame clones and lacks some. The top ten hold more than 1.4% of the sample, which has fewer than 300,000 clones, around 85% seen once. The sequencing input was peripheral blood. The receptor comes from a human donor with COVID-19, enrolled during active disease. The donor label of this sample is uncertain. The chain links TRBV5-4 to TRBJ1-1, with D unclear. CDR3 nucleotide sequence: TGTGCCAGCAGCCTGAAAGGAGCGGCGAACACTGAAGCTTTCTTT. It is translated as CASSLKGAANTEAFF.